This T cell receptor (beta chain) comes out of a study of T-cell reconstitution after alpha-beta-depleted transplantation in children. A few counts support this clonotype. Germline CDR1 is LGHDT and CDR2 is YNNKEL (reference sequence). This CDR3 comprises 17 residues. The ends lost 3 bases at V and 4 bases at J; junction bases unmatched: 11. Library preparation (for TCRbeta) was performed with unique molecular identifiers. TCRdb recomputed calls from the PCR reads with MiXCR, one row per CDR3 protein. The data contain a few hundred thousand distinct CDR3 sequences, 10% to 15% of them singletons. The clonotype comes from a human donor who donated a stem cell graft to a child with Fanconi anemia. The V call is TRBV3-1, the J call TRBJ2-2, with 7 positions matching TRBD1. This specimen consisted of PBMCs, obtained from the stem cell graft. CDR3 loop: CASSHFRQGGGTGELFF. CDR3 nucleotides: TGTGCCAGCAGCCATTTCCGACAGGGTGGGGGCACCGGGGAGCTGTTTTTT.